These 32 T cell receptor beta chains were sequenced from one sample in a study of control samples from healthy donors and cancer patients. The repertoire was sequenced with immunoSEQ multiplex PCR; TCRdb's copy has only in-frame clones and lacks some. The sample carries approximately 94,000 clones, about 88% recorded once. Sequencing was performed on blood. All receptors come from a woman aged 45 to 65 in good health.

The sample holds one count of this clone. J is TRBJ2-1 and V is TRBV4-3; D unclear. The CDR3 runs 16 residues. The V end lost 1 base, the J end lost 3 bases, and 13 bases lay between the germline ends. Germline V gene sequence: CDR1 LGHNA, CDR2 YSLEER. The CDR3 bases are TGCGCCAGCAGCCAAGTGCGAAGTTCCAACTACAATGAGCAGTTCTTC. Its translation: CASSQVRSSNYNEQFF.

The chain joins TRBV5-6 to TRBJ1-1; 10 bases are shared with TRBD1. The CDR3 is 14 amino acids. In germline, CDR1 is SGHDT, CDR2 YYEEEE. The J segment lost 10 bases and the V segment lost 7 bases, leaving 13 bases of the junction unmatched. DNA of the CDR3: TGTGCCAGCGATCGACAGGGGGCAATCCTGGGAGCTTTCTTT. It translates to CASDRQGAILGAFF.

In this sample, this clone turned up once. This chain joins TRBV2 and TRBJ2-1, with TRBD2 identical over 8 bases. The CDR3 is made up of 14 amino acids. CDR1 SNHLY and CDR2 FYNNEI come from the germline V gene. The trim removed 8 bases at V and 3 bases at J, leaving 6 bases unmatched. CDR3 residues: CASEAGEVYNEQFF. The CDR3, as DNA: TGTGCCAGCGAAGCGGGAGAGGTCTACAATGAGCAGTTCTTC. The variable domain in full, with the rest retrieved from reference TRBV2 and TRBJ2-1, is EPEVTQTPSHQVTQMGQEVILRCVPISNHLYFYWYRQILGQKVEFLVSFYNNEISEKSEIFDDQFSVERPDGSNFTLKIRSTKLEDSAMYFCASEAGEVYNEQFFGPGTRLTVL.

J is TRBJ1-1 and V is TRBV27, with 7 positions matching TRBD1. The germline gives CDR1 MNHEY, CDR2 SMNVEV (reference sequence). This CDR3 is 15 amino acids long. Trimming at V came to 8 bases and at J to 4 bases, leaving 13 bases not matched to a gene. This chain's CDR3 is CASVPRDRRVTEAFF. CDR3 nucleotides: TGTGCCAGCGTACCACGGGACAGAAGAGTCACTGAAGCTTTCTTT.

The chain combines TRBV19 with TRBJ2-3; D remains unclear. The germline gives CDR1 LNHDA, CDR2 SQIVND (reference sequence). CDR3 size: 19 residues. Trimming pared 2 bases from V and 0 bases from J, leaving 21 bases between. The CDR3 spells CASSILTVTLEFSTDTQYF. The CDR3 bases are TGTGCCAGTAGTATACTAACCGTAACTTTAGAGTTTAGCACAGATACGCAGTATTTT.

For the CDR3, the DNA is TGTGCCAGCAGCTTAGAACAGGGCTACACCTTC. It is translated as CASSLEQGYTF. The chain is built from TRBV7-9 and TRBJ1-2; no firm D call. The germline V gene has CDR1 SEHNR and CDR2 FQNEAQ (reference sequence). This CDR3 contains 11 residues. Trimming took off 1 base at V and 8 bases at J, with 5 bases between the two ends.

The CDR3 DNA is TGCAGTGCCCATTGGGGAGAGACCCAGTACTTC. Protein: CSAHWGETQYF. The chain joins TRBV20-1 to TRBJ2-5; no reliable D call. Trimming stripped 6 bases from V and 4 bases from J, with 9 bases between. This CDR3 has 11 residues. Germline-derived CDR1 and CDR2 are DFQATT and SNEGSKA (reference sequence).

The rearrangement uses TRBV6-5 and TRBJ2-1; D unclear. Trimming removed 7 bases from V and 6 bases from J, with 13 bases in between. Germline lookup yields CDR1 MNHEY and CDR2 SVGAGI. The CDR3 extends over 13 amino acids. The CDR3: CASTRLGRNEQFF. CDR3 nucleotides: TGTGCCAGCACCCGGTTGGGCCGCAATGAGCAGTTCTTC.

The chain links TRBV9 to TRBJ1-2; weak D call: TRBD1 (5 bases). CDR1 SGDLS and CDR2 YYNGEE come from the germline V gene. The CDR3 has 15 residues. Trimming shortened V by 1 base and J by 4 bases, and 14 bases separated the two germline ends. The CDR3 protein is CASSVSRQLVYGYTF. The CDR3 nucleotides are TGTGCCAGCAGCGTATCCAGACAGCTAGTCTATGGCTACACCTTC. Together with reference TRBV9 and TRBJ1-2, the CDR3 gives the full variable domain: DSGVTQTPKHLITATGQRVTLRCSPRSGDLSVYWYQQSLDQGLQFLIQYYNGEERAKGNILERFSAQQFPDLHSELNLSSLELGDSALYFCASSVSRQLVYGYTFGSGTRLTVV.

This clone has just one count. CDR3 protein: CSVESQPFTEAFF. DNA of the CDR3: TGCAGCGTTGAATCACAGCCATTCACTGAAGCTTTCTTT. The rearrangement links TRBV29-1 to TRBJ1-1; D unresolved. V was trimmed by 2 bases and J by 4 bases, leaving 11 bases between them. The germline gives CDR1 SQVTM, CDR2 ANQGSEA. The CDR3 spans 13 residues.

This clone appeared a single time. J is TRBJ1-2 and V is TRBV7-8, with D unresolved. Trimming took 5 bases from V and 0 from J, leaving 7 bases between them. Germline V gene data show CDR1 as SGHVS and CDR2 as FQNEAQ. The CDR3 covers 13 residues. DNA of the CDR3: TGTGCCAGCAGCCAGGCAGCTAACTATGGCTACACCTTC. Translating gives CASSQAANYGYTF.

The chain joins TRBV6-5 to TRBJ2-7; D not resolved. CDR1 is MNHEY and CDR2 is SVGAGI in the germline V gene. Trimming pared 2 bases from V and 3 bases from J, leaving 8 bases between. The CDR3 is 13 amino acids. For the CDR3, the DNA is TGTGCCAGCAGTTACGGCTCACACTACGAGCAGTACGTC. Encoded protein: CASSYGSHYEQYV.

This clone was seen a few times. V gene TRBV7-9 combines with J gene TRBJ1-3, with TRBD1 matching 8 bases. The CDR3 consists of 17 residues. The V segment lost 2 bases and the J segment 4 bases; nucleotides outside the gene matches: 10. CDR1 and CDR2 from the germline V gene are SEHNR and FQNEAQ (reference sequence). The CDR3 here is CASSLSGQGAGGNTIYF. CDR3 coding DNA: TGTGCCAGCAGCTTATCGGGGCAGGGGGCTGGAGGAAACACCATATATTTT.

The rearrangement uses TRBV5-1 and TRBJ2-7, with TRBD2 identical over 7 bases. Germline V gives CDR1 SGHRS, CDR2 YFSETQ. This CDR3 is built from 15 residues. V shed 0 bases, J shed 0 bases, and the junction held 3 bases outside the gene matches. The CDR3 DNA is TGCGCCAGCAGCTTGGGATGGACTAGCTCCTACGAGCAGTACTTC. Amino acids: CASSLGWTSSYEQYF. Drawing the rest from reference TRBV5-1 and TRBJ2-7, the complete variable domain is KAGVTQTPRYLIKTRGQQVTLSCSPISGHRSVSWYQQTPGQGLQFLFEYFSETQRNKGNFPGRFSGRQFSNSRSEMNVSTLELGDSALYLCASSLGWTSSYEQYFGPGTRLTVT.

V is TRBV29-1 and J is TRBJ2-1; the D gene could be TRBD1 or TRBD2 (6 bases each). The germline V gene has CDR1 SQVTM and CDR2 ANQGSEA. V was clipped by 4 bases and J by 7 bases, with 17 bases between them. The CDR3 is 14 amino acids. CDR3 amino acids: CSVVLGGRGNEQFF. CDR3 DNA sequence: TGCAGCGTTGTTCTGGGGGGCCGAGGAAATGAGCAGTTCTTC.

This chain uses TRBV10-3 with TRBJ1-1; TRBD1 might be the D (5 bases). The CDR3 runs 14 residues. The germline CDR1 and CDR2 sequences are ENHRY and SYGVKD. Trimming took 2 bases from V and 7 from J, leaving 14 bases between them. CDR3 nucleotides: TGTGCCATCAGTGAGGCCAAGGGGTCTCGTGAAGCTTTCTTT. It is translated as CAISEAKGSREAFF.

The genes are TRBV2 and TRBJ2-3, with D possibly matching TRBD2 (6 bases). Germline CDR1 SNHLY, CDR2 FYNNEI. CDR3 length equals 11 residues. V dropped 7 bases and J dropped 8 bases, with 10 bases sitting between them. CDR3 region: CASTPEGTQYF. The CDR3, as DNA: TGTGCCAGCACACCGGAGGGTACGCAGTATTTT.

The gene calls are TRBV27 and TRBJ1-2, with a tentative D call TRBD1 (5 bases). Germline-derived CDR1 and CDR2 are MNHEY and SMNVEV (reference sequence). The CDR3 is 15 amino acids. With 2 bases removed from V and 2 bases from J, the gap between germline ends came to 12 bases. CDR3 protein: CASSLRGNGNYGYTF. In DNA, the CDR3 is TGTGCCAGCAGTTTAAGGGGTAATGGGAACTATGGCTACACCTTC.

This clone was observed a few times. The rearrangement joins TRBV19 to TRBJ1-1, with D uncertain. The V end lost 6 bases, the J end lost 1 base, and 15 bases lay between the germline ends. Germline V gene data show CDR1 as LNHDA and CDR2 as SQIVND (reference sequence). The CDR3 contains 15 residues. The CDR3 coding sequence is TGTGCCAGTAGGCCTAACCTCAGAAGGAACACTGAAGCTTTCTTT. Translated: CASRPNLRRNTEAFF.

The rearrangement joins TRBV6-6 to TRBJ1-2; D remains ambiguous. Germline loops: CDR1 MNHNY, CDR2 SVGAGI (reference sequence). CDR3 size: 14 residues. V dropped 7 bases and J dropped 1 base, with 13 bases sitting between them. The CDR3 spells CASTNSGINYGYTF. The CDR3 DNA reads as TGTGCCAGCACCAATTCCGGCATTAACTATGGCTACACCTTC.

This clone came up a few times. The CDR3 coding sequence is TGTGCCAGCAGTGAAGGGACGGGATCCTACGAGCAGTACGTC. Protein: CASSEGTGSYEQYV. V gene TRBV6-1 combines with J gene TRBJ2-7, with D possibly matching TRBD2 (5 bases). The CDR3 totals 14 residues. Germline CDR1 MNHNS, CDR2 SASEGT. The V end was cut by 1 base, the J end by 1 base, with 8 bases between.

The V and J genes are TRBV5-1 and TRBJ1-5; D remains ambiguous. Germline V lookup: CDR1 SGHRS, CDR2 YFSETQ. The CDR3 spans 14 residues. Trimming cost V 5 bases and J 7 bases, with 16 bases left between them. CDR3 amino acids: CASRFQPSEQPQHF. Here the CDR3 DNA reads TGCGCCAGCAGATTTCAACCAAGTGAGCAGCCCCAGCATTTT.

The gene calls are TRBV4-1 and TRBJ2-1; 10 bases agree with TRBD2. The V gene's germline CDR1 is MGHRA and CDR2 YSYEKL. This CDR3 is built from 14 residues. V shed 1 base, J shed 15 bases, and the junction held 9 bases outside the gene matches. The DNA for the CDR3 is TGCGCCAGCAGCCAAGCCCGGCTAGCGGGGGTTCCGTTCTTC. This sequence encodes CASSQARLAGVPFF.

This sequence joins TRBV5-1 and TRBJ2-2; D not certain. V lost 0 bases to trimming and J lost 0 bases, with 15 bases between them. CDR1 SGHRS and CDR2 YFSETQ come from the germline V gene. The CDR3 totals 18 residues. This chain's CDR3 is CASSLAGLSATNTGELFF. Written as DNA, the CDR3 is TGCGCCAGCAGCTTGGCTGGGCTAAGTGCTACGAACACCGGGGAGCTGTTTTTT.

The CDR3 nucleotides read TGCAGTGCGGGACACCTCTATGGCTACACCTTC. It encodes CSAGHLYGYTF. This chain connects TRBV20-1 to TRBJ1-2; D might be TRBD1 (6 bases). Germline-derived CDR1 and CDR2 are DFQATT and SNEGSKA (reference sequence). This CDR3 is 11 amino acids long. V gave up 6 bases and J gave up 4 bases, with 9 bases separating them.

The chain joins TRBV7-2 to TRBJ2-3; no clear D gene. Trimming took 2 bases from V and 9 from J, leaving 9 bases between them. The CDR3 has 12 amino acids. Looked up from germline, CDR1 is SGHTA and CDR2 is FQGNSA. The CDR3 coding sequence is TGTGCCAGCAGCTTAAAAGATATAACGCAGTATTTT. This sequence encodes CASSLKDITQYF.

This chain uses TRBV18 with TRBJ1-4, with D possibly TRBD1 on 5 matching bases. The CDR3 is 15 residues long. Trimming removed 3 bases from V and 7 bases from J, with 15 bases in between. CDR1 is KGHSH and CDR2 is LQKENI in the germline V gene. The CDR3 region is CASSPGGRDFEKLFF. CDR3 coding DNA: TGTGCCAGCTCACCGGGGGGTCGGGACTTTGAAAAACTGTTTTTT. Drawing the rest from reference TRBV18 and TRBJ1-4, the complete variable domain is NAGVMQNPRHLVRRRGQEARLRCSPMKGHSHVYWYRQLPEEGLKFMVYLQKENIIDESGMPKERFSAEFPKEGPSILRIQQVVRGDSAAYFCASSPGGRDFEKLFFGSGTQLSVL.

This chain uses TRBV15 with TRBJ2-3; unclear D gene. The CDR3 extends over 15 amino acids. CDR1 is LNHNV, CDR2 YYDKDF, per germline (reference sequence). Trimming shortened V by 5 bases and J by 3 bases, and 15 bases separated the two germline ends. Here the CDR3 DNA reads TGTGCCACCAGCGGACGGGTAGAAAGAACAGATACGCAGTATTTT. Residues: CATSGRVERTDTQYF.

V and J are TRBV19 and TRBJ2-7; the D gene is possibly TRBD1 (7 bases). Trimming took 5 bases from V and 3 from J, leaving 17 bases between them. The CDR3 is made up of 15 amino acids. From germline, CDR1 is LNHDA and CDR2 SQIVND (reference sequence). DNA of the CDR3: TGTGCCAGTAGTCGTATGCGGGACAGTGACTACGAGCAGTACTTC. Its protein is CASSRMRDSDYEQYF.

The rearrangement uses TRBV5-6 and TRBJ2-2; the D gene could be TRBD1 or TRBD2 (6 bases each). V lost 5 bases and J 5 bases, leaving 22 bases between the germline ends. The CDR3 runs 17 residues. Germline CDR1 SGHDT, CDR2 YYEEEE. CDR3 DNA: TGTGCCAGCAGGAGGGGCGGAGCCGGGGGCCGAACCGGGGAGCTGTTTTTT. It encodes CASRRGGAGGRTGELFF. The full variable domain, with the rest looked up from reference TRBV5-6 and TRBJ2-2, is DAGVTQSPTHLIKTRGQQVTLRCSPKSGHDTVSWYQQALGQGPQFIFQYYEEEERQRGNFPDRFSGHQFPNYSSELNVNALLLGDSALYLCASRRGGAGGRTGELFFGEGSRLTVL.

J is TRBJ1-1 and V is TRBV5-1; tentative D call: TRBD1 (5 bases). CDR1 is SGHRS and CDR2 is YFSETQ in the germline V gene. This CDR3 region has 14 residues. V lost 7 bases, J lost 7 bases, and 20 bases lay in between. This CDR3 is CASGGRTSRDEAFF. In nucleotides, the CDR3 is TGCGCCAGCGGAGGTCGGACATCCCGCGATGAAGCTTTCTTT. The full variable domain, its missing parts supplied by reference TRBV5-1 and TRBJ1-1, is KAGVTQTPRYLIKTRGQQVTLSCSPISGHRSVSWYQQTPGQGLQFLFEYFSETQRNKGNFPGRFSGRQFSNSRSEMNVSTLELGDSALYLCASGGRTSRDEAFFGQGTRLTVV.

V usage is TRBV7-2 and J usage is TRBJ1-5; 9 bases map to TRBD1. Germline CDR1 SGHTA, CDR2 FQGNSA. The CDR3 has 17 residues. J was trimmed by 2 bases and V by 10 bases; bases with no gene match: 15. The CDR3 coding sequence is TGTGCCACCCAAAGCGGGACAGGGCGTCGGGGCAATCAGCCCCAGCATTTT. It translates to CATQSGTGRRGNQPQHF.